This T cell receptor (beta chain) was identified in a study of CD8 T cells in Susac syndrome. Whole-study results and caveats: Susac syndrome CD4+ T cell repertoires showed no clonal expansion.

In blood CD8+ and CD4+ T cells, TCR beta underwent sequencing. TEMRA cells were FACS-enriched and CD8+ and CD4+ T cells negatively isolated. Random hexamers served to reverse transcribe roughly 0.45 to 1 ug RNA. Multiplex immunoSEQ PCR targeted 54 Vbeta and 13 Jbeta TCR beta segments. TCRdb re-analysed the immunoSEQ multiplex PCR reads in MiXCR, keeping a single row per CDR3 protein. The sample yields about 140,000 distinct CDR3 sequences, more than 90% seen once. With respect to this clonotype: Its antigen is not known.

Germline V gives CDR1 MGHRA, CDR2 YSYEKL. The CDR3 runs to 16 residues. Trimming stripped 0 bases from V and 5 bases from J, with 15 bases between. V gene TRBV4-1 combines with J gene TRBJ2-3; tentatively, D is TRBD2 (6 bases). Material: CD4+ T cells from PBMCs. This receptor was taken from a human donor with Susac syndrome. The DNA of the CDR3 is TGCGCCAGCAGCCAAGATTCTGCGGGGTGGGGAGATACGCAGTATTTT. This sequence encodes CASSQDSAGWGDTQYF.